The next 27 T cell receptor beta chains were all read from a single sample in a study of cytomegalovirus exposure and HLA in healthy donors. PCR amplification relied on 60 Vbeta primers (plus 13 Jbeta primers). Assay: immunoSEQ multiplex PCR; the TCRdb copy retains only in-frame clones and omits some. The sample table sets out tens of thousands of clones. The specimen sequenced was PBMCs. These receptors came from a man between 18 and 35 years old in good health and CMV-seropositive.

The gene calls are TRBV6-5 and TRBJ1-4, with TRBD1 identical over 9 bases. There are 15 residues in the CDR3. Per germline, CDR1 MNHEY and CDR2 SVGAGI. Losses at the gene ends were 6 bases for V and 7 bases for J; bases not matched to a gene: 9. CDR3 DNA sequence: TGTGCCAGCAGGGGGACCGGGACAGGGCTTGAAAAACTGTTTTTT. This encodes CASRGTGTGLEKLFF.

This sequence joins TRBV21-1 and TRBJ1-2. TRBV21-1 counts as a pseudogene. CDR3 size: 16 residues. The chain's CDR3 is CASSKEGRGANYGYTF. The CDR3 coding sequence is TGTGCCAGCAGCAAAGAGGGCCGGGGAGCTAACTATGGCTACACCTTC.

The chain is built from TRBV28 and TRBJ1-2; no definite D call. Trimming took 1 base from V and 4 from J, leaving 16 bases between them. The CDR3 length is 16 residues. Germline loops: CDR1 MDHEN, CDR2 SYDVKM. This CDR3 is CASSLSEAVQSYGYTF. The CDR3 DNA sequence: TGTGCCAGCAGTTTATCTGAGGCCGTTCAGAGCTATGGCTACACCTTC.

The chain joins TRBV2 to TRBJ2-1; D is unclear. The CDR3 totals 14 residues. Germline V gives CDR1 SNHLY, CDR2 FYNNEI. V was shortened by 6 bases and J by 5 bases, with 14 bases between the two germline ends. CDR3 residues: CASRRLVANNEQFF. The CDR3 DNA reads as TGTGCCAGCAGACGTTTAGTAGCCAACAATGAGCAGTTCTTC.

The rearrangement links TRBV5-5 to TRBJ2-3; TRBD1 agrees at 8 bases. The germline CDR1 and CDR2 sequences are SGHKS and YYEKEE (reference sequence). The junction had 5 bases not matched to a gene; V was cut back by 1 base and J by 4 bases. The length of the CDR3 is 15 residues. CDR3 sequence reads: CASSLQGARADTQYF. For the CDR3, the DNA is TGTGCCAGCAGCTTGCAGGGGGCTCGCGCAGATACGCAGTATTTT.

The J gene is TRBJ2-2, the V gene TRBV10-3; D is possibly TRBD2 (6 bases). CDR1 and CDR2 (germline): ENHRY, SYGVKD. V dropped 0 bases and J dropped 1 base, with 9 bases sitting between them. The CDR3 covers 16 residues. CDR3 DNA: TGTGCCATCAGTGAGTCATTCGGGAGGAACACCGGGGAGCTGTTTTTT. Translating it yields CAISESFGRNTGELFF.

Turning to this clone: At one of its ends the junction is not consistent with the germline gene, which may arise from a read error. The V call is TRBV7-7, the J call TRBJ2-2; TRBD1 matches 10 bases. The CDR3 is 14 amino acids. CDR1 is SSHAT, CDR2 FNYEAQ, per germline (reference sequence). CDR3 protein: CASSRDRGTGELFF. The CDR3 DNA reads TGTGCTAGCAGCCGGGACAGGGGCACCGGGGAGCTGTTTTTT.

This chain links TRBV25-1 with TRBJ1-1; 10 bases are shared with TRBD1. Germline V gene sequence: CDR1 MGHDK, CDR2 SYGVNS. The ends lost 6 bases at V and 1 base at J; junction bases unmatched: 5. This CDR3 region has 15 residues. The CDR3 spells CASSDRDRGNTEAFF. Written as DNA, the CDR3 is TGTGCCAGCAGCGACAGGGACAGGGGGAACACTGAAGCTTTCTTT.

The chain carries TRBV6-6 and TRBJ1-2; 7 nucleotides match TRBD1. V lost 4 bases to trimming and J lost 10 bases; unmatched junction nucleotides: 12. The CDR3 is 14 residues long. CDR1 is MNHNY, CDR2 SVGAGI, per germline (reference sequence). CDR3 sequence: CASSLQQGFGDYTF. The CDR3 DNA is TGTGCCAGCAGTTTACAACAGGGGTTCGGTGACTACACCTTC.

As regards this clone: The same CDR3 is also encoded by other DNA sequences in this sample. The rearrangement links TRBV14 to TRBJ2-1; 16 bases fit TRBD2. The trim removed 4 bases at V and 1 base at J, leaving 4 bases unmatched. The CDR3 length is 18 residues. Germline V CDR1 and CDR2: SGHDN, FVKESK. The CDR3 region is CASSRGLAGGGSYNEQFF. The CDR3 coding sequence is TGTGCCAGCAGCCGGGGACTAGCGGGAGGGGGGTCCTACAATGAGCAGTTCTTC.

CDR3 residues: CASSLEGAYGYTF. The CDR3 region has the DNA TGTGCCAGCAGCTTAGAGGGGGCTTATGGCTACACCTTC. The rearrangement joins TRBV7-8 to TRBJ1-2; the match to TRBD1 covers 7 bases. With 1 base clipped from V and 5 bases from J, the junction kept 1 base outside the gene matches. The CDR3 totals 13 residues. Germline assignment: CDR1 SGHVS and CDR2 FQNEAQ. Drawing the rest from reference TRBV7-8 and TRBJ1-2, the complete variable domain is GAGVSQSPRYKVAKRGQDVALRCDPISGHVSLFWYQQALGQGPEFLTYFQNEAQLDKSGLPSDRFFAERPEGSVSTLKIQRTQQEDSAVYLCASSLEGAYGYTFGSGTRLTVV.

Details on this clone: Germline and junction disagree at one end, which may indicate a read error. The chain is built from TRBV5-1 and TRBJ1-3, with a weak D call TRBD1 (5 bases). Per the germline V gene, CDR1 is SGHRS and CDR2 is YFSETQ. The CDR3 is made up of 16 amino acids. Written as DNA, the CDR3 is TGCGTCAGCAGCTTGGAAGGGCAGGGCGCTGGAAACACCATATATTTT. Its translation is CVSSLEGQGAGNTIYF. The full variable domain, rest sourced from reference TRBV5-1 and TRBJ1-3, is KAGVTQTPRYLIKTRGQQVTLSCSPISGHRSVSWYQQTPGQGLQFLFEYFSETQRNKGNFPGRFSGRQFSNSRSEMNVSTLELGDSALYLCVSSLEGQGAGNTIYFGEGSWLTVV.

The chain uses TRBV28 and TRBJ1-1; D might be TRBD1 (6 bases). This CDR3 region has 12 residues. Trimming stripped 2 bases from V and 7 bases from J, with 8 bases between. Germline V CDR1 and CDR2: MDHEN, SYDVKM. The CDR3 reads CASSLLDSEAFF. The CDR3 DNA sequence: TGTGCCAGCAGTTTACTGGACAGTGAAGCTTTCTTT. The complete variable domain, with remaining parts taken from reference TRBV28 and TRBJ1-1, reads DVKVTQSSRYLVKRTGEKVFLECVQDMDHENMFWYRQDPGLGLRLIYFSYDVKMKEKGDIPEGYSVSREKKERFSLILESASTNQTSMYLCASSLLDSEAFFGQGTRLTVV.

This chain connects TRBV30 to TRBJ2-3; tentatively, D is TRBD2 (6 bases). The CDR3 extends over 14 amino acids. V lost 7 bases and J 0 bases, leaving 14 bases between the germline ends. The germline V gene has CDR1 GTSNPN and CDR2 SVGIG (reference sequence). The CDR3 coding sequence is TGTGCCTTAGGAGGGCCTGGGAGCACAGATACGCAGTATTTT. It codes for CALGGPGSTDTQYF.

The chain uses TRBV29-1 and TRBJ1-2, with 10 bases fitting TRBD1. The CDR3 has 15 residues. Germline CDR1 and CDR2: SQVTM and ANQGSEA. V trimming: 2 bases; J trimming: 3 bases; junction bases outside the gene matches: 6. CDR3 DNA sequence: TGCAGCGTTGAAAGTTGGGACAGGGGATACTATGGCTACACCTTC. Translation gives CSVESWDRGYYGYTF.

CDR3 coding DNA: TGTGCCAGTAGTACTAGGACAGGGATGTATGTATCCTACGAGCAGTACTTC. It yields the protein CASSTRTGMYVSYEQYF. The rearrangement joins TRBV19 to TRBJ2-7; 8 bases are a match to TRBD1. This CDR3 has 17 residues. The V and J ends lost 4 bases and 1 base, in that order; junction bases with no gene match: 12. The V gene's germline CDR1 is LNHDA and CDR2 SQIVND (reference sequence). The full variable domain, completed using reference TRBV19 and TRBJ2-7, is DGGITQSPKYLFRKEGQNVTLSCEQNLNHDAMYWYRQDPGQGLRLIYYSQIVNDFQKGDIAEGYSVSREKKESFPLTVTSAQKNPTAFYLCASSTRTGMYVSYEQYFGPGTRLTVT.

The genes are TRBV4-1 and TRBJ1-2; D is undetermined. CDR1 MGHRA and CDR2 YSYEKL come from the germline V gene. V was shortened by 0 bases and J by 8 bases, with 13 bases between the two germline ends. This CDR3 has 14 residues. The CDR3 sequence: CASSQEREKWGYTF. In DNA, the CDR3 is TGCGCCAGCAGCCAAGAGCGAGAGAAGTGGGGCTACACCTTC.

V is TRBV4-1 and J is TRBJ2-3; TRBD1 matches at 7 bases. Trimming removed 1 base from V and 0 bases from J; junction bases left unmatched: 10. This CDR3 contains 18 residues. CDR1 is MGHRA, CDR2 YSYEKL, per germline. In nucleotides, the CDR3 is TGCGCCAGCAGCCAAGGCCGACTGGGACAGTCTAGCACAGATACGCAGTATTTT. It yields the protein CASSQGRLGQSSTDTQYF.

The chain recombines TRBV18 with TRBJ2-3, with 7 bases matching TRBD1. The V gene's germline CDR1 is KGHSH and CDR2 LQKENI. This CDR3 has 14 residues. V was pared by 4 bases and J by 3 bases, with 4 bases of the junction left unmatched. CDR3 loop: CASSLGQPTDTQYF. The CDR3 DNA follows: TGTGCCAGCTCACTGGGACAGCCGACAGATACGCAGTATTTT.

The chain combines TRBV6-5 with TRBJ2-3; 9 bases line up with TRBD2. The J segment lost 1 base and the V segment lost 6 bases, leaving 5 bases of the junction unmatched. The CDR3 totals 15 residues. Germline CDR1 reads MNHEY; CDR2 reads SVGAGI. The CDR3 region is CASSLAGAGTDTQYF. For the CDR3, the DNA is TGTGCCAGCAGCTTAGCGGGAGCCGGCACAGATACGCAGTATTTT.

The chain has TRBV9 and TRBJ2-1; 9 bases are a match to TRBD2. V lost 0 bases to trimming and J lost 6 bases; unmatched junction nucleotides: 10. CDR3 length: 17 amino acids. Germline lookup yields CDR1 SGDLS and CDR2 YYNGEE. For the CDR3, the DNA is TGTGCCAGCAGCGTAGCCCCGAGCGGGAGGTTCGCCAATGAGCAGTTCTTC. This encodes CASSVAPSGRFANEQFF.

V and J are TRBV9 and TRBJ2-5, with 11 bases that match TRBD2. The CDR3 has 15 residues. V shed 3 bases, J shed 4 bases, and the junction held 5 bases outside the gene matches. The germline V gene has CDR1 SGDLS and CDR2 YYNGEE. The CDR3 loop reads CASSAPSGRIETQYF. CDR3 nucleotide sequence: TGTGCCAGCAGCGCCCCTAGCGGGAGGATAGAGACCCAGTACTTC. Full variable domain (outside the CDR3, taken from reference TRBV9 and TRBJ2-5): DSGVTQTPKHLITATGQRVTLRCSPRSGDLSVYWYQQSLDQGLQFLIQYYNGEERAKGNILERFSAQQFPDLHSELNLSSLELGDSALYFCASSAPSGRIETQYFGPGTRLLVL.

Of note for this clone: Compared with germline, one end of the junction differs, possibly owing to a read error. The sample contains more than one DNA sequence encoding this CDR3. The chain uses TRBV6-1 and TRBJ1-1; weak D call: TRBD1 (5 bases). The CDR3 length is 13 residues. Looked up from germline, CDR1 is MNHNS and CDR2 is SASEGT. Here the CDR3 DNA reads TGTGCCAGCAGCCCAGGGTCGAACACTGAAGCCTTCTTT. Its protein product is CASSPGSNTEAFF.

The genes are TRBV7-8 and TRBJ2-7; 9 bases map to TRBD1. J gave up 6 bases and V 7 bases, and 13 bases lay outside the gene matches. Germline assignment: CDR1 SGHVS and CDR2 FQNEAQ. This CDR3 contains 15 residues. CDR3 in amino acids: CASKEPGQGLGEQYF. CDR3 bases: TGTGCCAGCAAGGAACCGGGACAGGGATTAGGCGAGCAGTACTTC.

The V gene is TRBV7-8, the J gene TRBJ1-2, with TRBD1 matching over 7 bases. Trimming removed 1 base from V and 5 bases from J; junction bases left unmatched: 10. The CDR3 runs to 16 residues. Germline V CDR1 and CDR2: SGHVS, FQNEAQ. The CDR3 is CASSLVPRTGPYGYTF. The CDR3 DNA reads TGTGCCAGCAGCTTAGTTCCCCGGACAGGACCGTATGGCTACACCTTC.

The V gene is TRBV29-1, the J gene TRBJ2-2; 7 bases are a match to TRBD2. The CDR3 contains 17 residues. The J segment lost 2 bases and the V segment lost 1 base, leaving 10 bases of the junction unmatched. Germline V gene lookup returns CDR1 SQVTM and CDR2 ANQGSEA. CDR3 bases: TGCAGCGTTGAAGGGGCGGCTAGCGGAAAAAACACCGGGGAGCTGTTTTTT. Encoded protein: CSVEGAASGKNTGELFF.

The chain combines TRBV7-9 with TRBJ2-7; possible D gene TRBD2, 6 bases. CDR1 and CDR2 (germline): SEHNR, FQNEAQ (reference sequence). The CDR3 runs to 14 residues. The V end lost 2 bases, the J end lost 6 bases, and 14 bases lay between the germline ends. CDR3 DNA sequence: TGTGCCAGCAGCTTATCCAGCGGGCGTCGCGAGCAGTACTTC. Protein product: CASSLSSGRREQYF. Together with reference TRBV7-9 and TRBJ2-7, the CDR3 gives the full variable domain: DTGVSQNPRHKITKRGQNVTFRCDPISEHNRLYWYRQTLGQGPEFLTYFQNEAQLEKSRLLSDRFSAERPKGSFSTLEIQRTEQGDSAMYLCASSLSSGRREQYFGPGTRLTVT.